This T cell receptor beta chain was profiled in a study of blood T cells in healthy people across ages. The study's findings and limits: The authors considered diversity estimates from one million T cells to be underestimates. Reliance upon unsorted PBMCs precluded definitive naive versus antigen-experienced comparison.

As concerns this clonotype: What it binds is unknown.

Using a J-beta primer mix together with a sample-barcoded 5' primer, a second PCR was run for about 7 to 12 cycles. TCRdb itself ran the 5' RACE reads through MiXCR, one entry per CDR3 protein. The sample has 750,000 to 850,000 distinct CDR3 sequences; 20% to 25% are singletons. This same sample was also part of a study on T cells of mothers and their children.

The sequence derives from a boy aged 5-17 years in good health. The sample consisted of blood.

CDR3 sequence: CASSYSAGRLNTEAFF. The CDR3 coding sequence is TGTGCCAGCAGTTACTCGGCCGGGCGTCTGAACACTGAAGCTTTCTTT. V usage is TRBV6-2 or TRBV6-3 and J usage is TRBJ1-1; D call uncertain. Germline CDR1 reads MNHEY; CDR2 reads SVGEGT. V was clipped by 0 bases and J by 0 bases, with 11 bases between them. This CDR3 has 16 amino acids.